These 2 T cell receptor beta chains originate from one sample sequenced in a study of blood T cell repertoires in COVID-19. Libraries were prepared by immunoSEQ multiplex PCR; TCRdb keeps only in-frame clonotypes and omits some of them. Of around 190,000 clones listed, 75% to 85% were seen once; the top ten hold approximately 8.7%. The sequenced material came from PBMCs or T cells enriched from blood (not recorded which). All receptors derive from a man aged 35-49 years who had recovered from COVID-19.

The chain recombines TRBV27 with TRBJ2-3; the match to TRBD2 covers 7 bases. The germline gives CDR1 MNHEY, CDR2 SMNVEV (reference sequence). V shed 3 bases, J shed 4 bases, and the junction held 19 bases outside the gene matches. The CDR3 totals 19 residues. This CDR3 reads CASSFQRAPGLVRSDTQYF. CDR3 bases: TGTGCCAGCAGTTTCCAGCGGGCCCCCGGACTAGTTAGGTCAGATACGCAGTATTTT.

V gene TRBV19 combines with J gene TRBJ1-1; no clear D gene. Germline loops: CDR1 LNHDA, CDR2 SQIVND (reference sequence). Trimming cost V 1 base and J 4 bases, with 7 bases left between them. CDR3 size: 13 residues. DNA of the CDR3: TGTGCCAGTAGTATAGGAGCGGTCACTGAAGCTTTCTTT. Translated: CASSIGAVTEAFF.